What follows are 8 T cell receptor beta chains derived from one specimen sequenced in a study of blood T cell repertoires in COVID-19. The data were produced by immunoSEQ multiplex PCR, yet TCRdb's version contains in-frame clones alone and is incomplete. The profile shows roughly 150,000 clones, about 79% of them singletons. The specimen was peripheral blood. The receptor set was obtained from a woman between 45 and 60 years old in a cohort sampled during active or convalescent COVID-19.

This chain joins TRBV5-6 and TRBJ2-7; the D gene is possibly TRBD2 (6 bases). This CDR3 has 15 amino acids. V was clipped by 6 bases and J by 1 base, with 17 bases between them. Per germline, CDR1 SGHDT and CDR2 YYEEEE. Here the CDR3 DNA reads TGTGCCAGCACCCGCGGGGCGGTGACTTCCTACGAGCAGTACTTC. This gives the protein CASTRGAVTSYEQYF.

CDR3 nucleotide sequence: TGTGCCAGCAGCGTCAGCGGGGGGCGGGATACGCAGTATTTT. Translation: CASSVSGGRDTQYF. The V gene is TRBV9, the J gene TRBJ2-3; 9 nucleotides match TRBD2. This CDR3 spans 14 amino acids. The germline V gene encodes CDR1 SGDLS and CDR2 YYNGEE. V was pared by 2 bases and J by 6 bases, with 4 bases of the junction left unmatched.

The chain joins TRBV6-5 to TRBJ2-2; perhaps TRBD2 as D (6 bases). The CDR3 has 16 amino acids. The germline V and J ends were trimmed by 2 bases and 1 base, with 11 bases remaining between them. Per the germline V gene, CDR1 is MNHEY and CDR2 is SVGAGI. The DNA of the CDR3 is TGTGCCAGCAGTTACGTTCCAGCGGGGAACACCGGGGAGCTGTTTTTT. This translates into CASSYVPAGNTGELFF.

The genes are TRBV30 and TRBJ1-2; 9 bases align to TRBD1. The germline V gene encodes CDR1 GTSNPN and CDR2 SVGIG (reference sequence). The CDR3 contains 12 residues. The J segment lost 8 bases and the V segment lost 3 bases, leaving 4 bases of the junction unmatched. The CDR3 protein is CAWSWDRVGYTF. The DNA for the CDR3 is TGTGCCTGGAGCTGGGACAGGGTAGGCTACACCTTC.

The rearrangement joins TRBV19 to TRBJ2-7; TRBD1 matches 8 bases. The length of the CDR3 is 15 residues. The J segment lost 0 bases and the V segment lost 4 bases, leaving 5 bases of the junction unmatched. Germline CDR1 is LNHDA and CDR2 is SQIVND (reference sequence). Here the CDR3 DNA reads TGTGCCAGTAGTACACGGACAGGGAGCTCCTACGAGCAGTACTTC. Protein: CASSTRTGSSYEQYF.

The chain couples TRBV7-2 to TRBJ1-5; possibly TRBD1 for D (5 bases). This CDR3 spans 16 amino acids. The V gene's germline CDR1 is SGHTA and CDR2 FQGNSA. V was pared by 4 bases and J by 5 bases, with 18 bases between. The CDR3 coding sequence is TGTGCCAGCAGCTACCAAGGGCCGGGGGTGGATCAGCCCCAGCATTTT. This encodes CASSYQGPGVDQPQHF.

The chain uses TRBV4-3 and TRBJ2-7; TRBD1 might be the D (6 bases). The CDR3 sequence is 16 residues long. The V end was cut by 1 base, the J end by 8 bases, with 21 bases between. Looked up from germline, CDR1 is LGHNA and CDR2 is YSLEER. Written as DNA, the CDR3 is TGCGCCAGCAGCCAAGGTTGGTCGCAGGGGCCAGGACAGCAGTACTTC. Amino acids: CASSQGWSQGPGQQYF.

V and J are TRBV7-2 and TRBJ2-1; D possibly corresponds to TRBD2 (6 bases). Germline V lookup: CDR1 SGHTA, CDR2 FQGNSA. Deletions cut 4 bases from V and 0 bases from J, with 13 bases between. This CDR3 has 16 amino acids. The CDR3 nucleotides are TGTGCCAGCAGCTCATGGGCCGGGAGCTCCTACAATGAGCAGTTCTTC. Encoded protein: CASSSWAGSSYNEQFF.